The present entry profiles one T cell receptor beta chain with its context. What it binds is unknown. Investigators isolated RNA and reverse transcribed it into cDNA to act as the sequencing template. Here immunoSEQ multiplex PCR was the method, and the copy in TCRdb shows in-frame clones only, minus some. The repertoire holds 120,000 to 150,000 clones, with around four fifths as singletons. The treatment: oral pan-JAK inhibitor, 5-10 mg twice daily. These data belong to a study of CD8+ T cells in alopecia areata. General study results and limits: Uncertain still, given a single nonresponder, is whether baseline CD8+ expansion links to response. In scalp and blood during tofacitinib, many expanded lesional clones persisted.

The V segment lost 5 bases and the J segment 8 bases; nucleotides outside the gene matches: 4. Germline CDR1 SEHNR, CDR2 FQNEAQ (reference sequence). The CDR3 has 14 amino acids. The source is a human donor with alopecia areata. The sequenced sample was CD8+ T cells sorted from blood, obtained at week 4, from a patient treated with tofacitinib. The V call is TRBV7-9, the J call TRBJ1-6, with TRBD1 matching over 9 bases. The chain's CDR3 is CASSDDRGDSPLHF. Written as DNA, the CDR3 is TGTGCCAGCAGCGACGACAGGGGGGATTCACCCCTCCACTTT. Based on the CDR3 plus reference TRBV7-9 and TRBJ1-6, the full variable domain is DTGVSQNPRHKITKRGQNVTFRCDPISEHNRLYWYRQTLGQGPEFLTYFQNEAQLEKSRLLSDRFSAERPKGSFSTLEIQRTEQGDSAMYLCASSDDRGDSPLHFGNGTRLTVT.